This TCR beta chain came from a study of T cells in Graves' hyperthyroidism and ophthalmopathy. Study overall: Peripheral blood was taken when the disease was first diagnosed, before any treatment began. Study results and limitations: Progression to ophthalmopathy was predicted a median of approximately seven months early.

The CDR3 length is 14 residues. CDR1 MDHEN and CDR2 SYDVKM come from the germline V gene. The V gene lost 8 bases and the J gene lost 5 bases, with 18 bases spanning the gap. With regard to this clonotype: The antigen is undetermined. A single base separates this from a much larger clone, so it may be a read error.

Amplified TCR beta CDR3 regions came from RNA transcripts. With the HTBI primer set, the TCR CDR3 went through a first round of RT-PCR. TCRdb itself ran the multiplex PCR reads through MiXCR, one entry per CDR3 protein. The repertoire consists of a few hundred thousand distinct CDR3 sequences, with around a sixth occurring once and the leading ten covering 28%. The V and J genes are TRBV28 and TRBJ1-2; D call uncertain. Sequenced material: blood. The receptor was derived from a woman aged 18-29 years with Graves' hyperthyroidism that later progressed to Graves' ophthalmopathy. The DNA of the CDR3 is TGTGCCAGCCAAACCCCATCAGCGACGTATGGCTACACCTTC. Amino acid sequence: CASQTPSATYGYTF.